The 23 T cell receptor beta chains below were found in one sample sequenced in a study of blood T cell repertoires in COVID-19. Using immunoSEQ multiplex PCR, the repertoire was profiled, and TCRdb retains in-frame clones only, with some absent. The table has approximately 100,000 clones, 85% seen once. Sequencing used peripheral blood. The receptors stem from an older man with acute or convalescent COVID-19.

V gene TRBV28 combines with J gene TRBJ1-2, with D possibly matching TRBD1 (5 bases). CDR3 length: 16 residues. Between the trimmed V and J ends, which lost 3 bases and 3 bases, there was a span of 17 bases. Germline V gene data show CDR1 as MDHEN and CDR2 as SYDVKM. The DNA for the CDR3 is TGTGCCAGCAGTTTGGGTCCGGGGGACGAGTACTATGGCTACACCTTC. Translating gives CASSLGPGDEYYGYTF.

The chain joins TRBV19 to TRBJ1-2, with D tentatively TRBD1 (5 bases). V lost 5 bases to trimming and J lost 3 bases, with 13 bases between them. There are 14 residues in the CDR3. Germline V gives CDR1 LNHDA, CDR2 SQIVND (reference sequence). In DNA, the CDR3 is TGTGCCAGTAGTGTGGGCAGGGTGGACTATGGCTACACCTTC. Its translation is CASSVGRVDYGYTF.

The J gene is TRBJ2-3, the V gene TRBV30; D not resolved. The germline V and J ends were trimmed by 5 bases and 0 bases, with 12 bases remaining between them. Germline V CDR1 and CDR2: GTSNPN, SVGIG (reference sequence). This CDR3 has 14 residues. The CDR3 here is CAWARHSSTDTQYF. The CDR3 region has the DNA TGTGCCTGGGCCCGACACTCTAGCACAGATACGCAGTATTTT. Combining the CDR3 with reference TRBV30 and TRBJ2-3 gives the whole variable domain SQTIHQWPATLVQPVGSPLSLECTVEGTSNPNLYWYRQAAGRGLQLLFYSVGIGQISSEVPQNLSASRPQDRQFILSSKKLLLSDSGFYLCAWARHSSTDTQYFGPGTRLTVL.

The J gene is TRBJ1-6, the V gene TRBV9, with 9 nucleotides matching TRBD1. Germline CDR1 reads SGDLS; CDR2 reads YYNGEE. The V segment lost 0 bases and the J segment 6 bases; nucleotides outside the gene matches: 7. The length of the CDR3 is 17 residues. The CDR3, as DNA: TGTGCCAGCAGCGTAGCGGGGGACAGGGTCCCTAATTCACCCCTCCACTTT. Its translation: CASSVAGDRVPNSPLHF.

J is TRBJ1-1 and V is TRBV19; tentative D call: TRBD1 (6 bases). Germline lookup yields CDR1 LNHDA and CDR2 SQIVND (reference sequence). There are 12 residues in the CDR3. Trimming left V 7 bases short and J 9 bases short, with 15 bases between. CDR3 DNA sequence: TGTGCCAGTACTAGGGACAAAGGACAAGCTTTCTTT. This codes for CASTRDKGQAFF.

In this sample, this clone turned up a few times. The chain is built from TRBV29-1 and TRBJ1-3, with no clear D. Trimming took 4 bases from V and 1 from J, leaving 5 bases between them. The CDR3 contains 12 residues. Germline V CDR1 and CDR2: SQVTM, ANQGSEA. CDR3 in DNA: TGCAGCGTTGGGGAGTCTGGAAACACCATATATTTT. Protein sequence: CSVGESGNTIYF.

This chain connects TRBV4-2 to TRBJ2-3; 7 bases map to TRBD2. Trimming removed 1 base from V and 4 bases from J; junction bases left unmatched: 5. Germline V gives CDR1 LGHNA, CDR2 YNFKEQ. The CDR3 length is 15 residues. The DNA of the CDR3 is TGTGCCAGCAGCCAAGGTGGCGGGAGCCCAGATACGCAGTATTTT. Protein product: CASSQGGGSPDTQYF.

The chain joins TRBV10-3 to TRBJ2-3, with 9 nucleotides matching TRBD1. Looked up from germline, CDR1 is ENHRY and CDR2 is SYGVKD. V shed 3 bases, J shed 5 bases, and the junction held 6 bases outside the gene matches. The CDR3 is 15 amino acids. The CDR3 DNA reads TGTGCCATCAGTGACCTGCCGGGACAGGGAGATACGCAGTATTTT. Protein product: CAISDLPGQGDTQYF.

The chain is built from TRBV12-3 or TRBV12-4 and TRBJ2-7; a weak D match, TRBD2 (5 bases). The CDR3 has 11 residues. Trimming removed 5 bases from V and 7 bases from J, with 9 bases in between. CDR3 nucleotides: TGTGCCAGCAGTCCCCGGGATGAGCAGTACTTC. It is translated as CASSPRDEQYF.

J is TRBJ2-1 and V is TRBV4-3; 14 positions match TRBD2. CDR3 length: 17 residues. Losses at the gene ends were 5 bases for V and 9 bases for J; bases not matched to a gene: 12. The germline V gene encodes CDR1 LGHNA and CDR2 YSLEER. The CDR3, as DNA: TGCGCCAGCAGCGGAGGCCGACTAGCGGGAGGGCCAAGTGAGCAGTTCTTC. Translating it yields CASSGGRLAGGPSEQFF.

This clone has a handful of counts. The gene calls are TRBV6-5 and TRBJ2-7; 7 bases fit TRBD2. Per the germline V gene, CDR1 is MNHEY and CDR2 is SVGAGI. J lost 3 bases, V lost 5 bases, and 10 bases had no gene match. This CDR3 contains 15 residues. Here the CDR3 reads CASSLLAGAGYEQYF. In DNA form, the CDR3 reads TGTGCCAGCAGTCTCCTGGCGGGAGCCGGCTACGAGCAGTACTTC.

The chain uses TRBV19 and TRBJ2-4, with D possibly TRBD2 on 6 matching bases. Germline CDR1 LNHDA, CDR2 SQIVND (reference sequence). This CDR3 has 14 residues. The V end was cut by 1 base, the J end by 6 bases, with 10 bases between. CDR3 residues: CASSIAGAGNIQYF. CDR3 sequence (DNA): TGTGCCAGTAGTATAGCGGGAGCTGGAAACATTCAGTACTTC.

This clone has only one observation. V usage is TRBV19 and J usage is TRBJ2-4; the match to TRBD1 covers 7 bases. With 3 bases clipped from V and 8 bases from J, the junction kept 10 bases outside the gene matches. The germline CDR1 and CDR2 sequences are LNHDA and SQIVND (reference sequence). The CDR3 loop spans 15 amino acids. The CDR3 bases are TGTGCCAGTAGTATGGCCGCGGCAGGGGGAGACATTCAGTACTTC. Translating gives CASSMAAAGGDIQYF. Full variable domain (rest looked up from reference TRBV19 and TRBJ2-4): DGGITQSPKYLFRKEGQNVTLSCEQNLNHDAMYWYRQDPGQGLRLIYYSQIVNDFQKGDIAEGYSVSREKKESFPLTVTSAQKNPTAFYLCASSMAAAGGDIQYFGAGTRLSVL.

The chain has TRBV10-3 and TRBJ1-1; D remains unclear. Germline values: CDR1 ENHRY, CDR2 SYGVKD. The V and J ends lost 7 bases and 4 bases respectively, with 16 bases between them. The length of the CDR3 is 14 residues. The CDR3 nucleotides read TGTGCCATCAACGCGGGTATAGGTTCCACTGAAGCTTTCTTT. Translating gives CAINAGIGSTEAFF.

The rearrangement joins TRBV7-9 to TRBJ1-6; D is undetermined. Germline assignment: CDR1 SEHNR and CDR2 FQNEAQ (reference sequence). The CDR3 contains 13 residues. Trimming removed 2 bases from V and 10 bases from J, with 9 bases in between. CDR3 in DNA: TGTGCCAGCAGCTTAACTAGGGAATCACCCCTCCACTTT. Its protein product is CASSLTRESPLHF.

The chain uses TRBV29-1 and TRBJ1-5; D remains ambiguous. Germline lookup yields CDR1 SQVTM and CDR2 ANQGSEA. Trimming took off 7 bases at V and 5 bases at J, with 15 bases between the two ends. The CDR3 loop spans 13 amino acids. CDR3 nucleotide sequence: TGCAGCGCTCGGGAAGGGTTTGATCAGCCCCAGCATTTT. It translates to CSAREGFDQPQHF.

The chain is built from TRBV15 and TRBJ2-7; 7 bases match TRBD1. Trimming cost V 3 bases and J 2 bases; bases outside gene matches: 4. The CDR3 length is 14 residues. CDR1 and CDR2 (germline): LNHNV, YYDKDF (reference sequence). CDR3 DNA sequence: TGTGCCACCAGCAGGTCTCAGGGGGCCTACGAGCAGTACTTC. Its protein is CATSRSQGAYEQYF.

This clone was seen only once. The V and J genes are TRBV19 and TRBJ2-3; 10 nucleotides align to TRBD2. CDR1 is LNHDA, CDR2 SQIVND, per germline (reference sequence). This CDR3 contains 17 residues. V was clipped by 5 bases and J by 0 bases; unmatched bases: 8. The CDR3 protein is CASSAPGLAASTDTQYF. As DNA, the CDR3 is TGTGCCAGTAGTGCGCCAGGACTAGCGGCTAGCACAGATACGCAGTATTTT.

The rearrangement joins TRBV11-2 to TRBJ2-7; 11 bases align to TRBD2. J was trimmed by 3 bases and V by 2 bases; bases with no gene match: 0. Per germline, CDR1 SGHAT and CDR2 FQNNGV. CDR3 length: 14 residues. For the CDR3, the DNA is TGTGCCAGCAGCTTAACTAGCGGGAGCTACGAGCAGTACTTC. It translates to CASSLTSGSYEQYF.

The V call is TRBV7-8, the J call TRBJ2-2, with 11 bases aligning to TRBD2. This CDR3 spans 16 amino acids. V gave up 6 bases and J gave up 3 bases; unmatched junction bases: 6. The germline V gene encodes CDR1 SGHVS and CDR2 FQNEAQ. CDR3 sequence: CASRPPGLADTGELFF. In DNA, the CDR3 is TGTGCCAGCAGACCGCCGGGACTAGCGGACACCGGGGAGCTGTTTTTT.

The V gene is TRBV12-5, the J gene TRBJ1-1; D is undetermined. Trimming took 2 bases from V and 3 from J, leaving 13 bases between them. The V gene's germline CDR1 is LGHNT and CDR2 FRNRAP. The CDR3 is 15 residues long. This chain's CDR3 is CASGLTAGGYTEAFF. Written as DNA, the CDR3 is TGTGCTAGTGGTTTGACGGCAGGAGGTTACACTGAAGCTTTCTTT.

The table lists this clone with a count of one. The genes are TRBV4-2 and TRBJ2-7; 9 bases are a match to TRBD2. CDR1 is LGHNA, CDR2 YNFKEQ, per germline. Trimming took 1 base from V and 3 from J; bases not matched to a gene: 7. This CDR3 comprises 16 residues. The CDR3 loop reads CASSQVGTSGLYEQYF. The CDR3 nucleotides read TGTGCCAGCAGCCAAGTAGGAACTAGCGGGCTCTACGAGCAGTACTTC.

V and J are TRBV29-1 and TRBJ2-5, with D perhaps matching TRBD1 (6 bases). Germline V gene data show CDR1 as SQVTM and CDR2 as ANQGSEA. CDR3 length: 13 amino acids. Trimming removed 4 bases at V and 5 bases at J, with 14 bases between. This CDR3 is CSVAPGVGETQYF. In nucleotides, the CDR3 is TGCAGCGTTGCGCCAGGGGTAGGGGAGACCCAGTACTTC.